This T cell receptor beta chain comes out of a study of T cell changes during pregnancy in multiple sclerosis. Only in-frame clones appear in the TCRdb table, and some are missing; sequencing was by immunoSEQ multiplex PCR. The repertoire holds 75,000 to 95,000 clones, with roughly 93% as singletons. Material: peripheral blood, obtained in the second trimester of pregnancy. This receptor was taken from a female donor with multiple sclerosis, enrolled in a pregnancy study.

The DNA of the CDR3 is TGTGCCAGCAGCAGCGGGACGGATAGCAATCAGCCCCAGCATTTT. Its translation: CASSSGTDSNQPQHF. The rearrangement joins TRBV5-8 to TRBJ1-5; tentatively, D is TRBD1 (5 bases). Trimming removed 4 bases from V and 0 bases from J, with 11 bases in between. Per the germline V gene, CDR1 is SGHTS and CDR2 is YDEGEE. The CDR3 has 15 residues.